This is a list of T cell receptor beta chains from one sample in a study of OX40 agonist ivuxolimab in advanced cancers. The table came from immunoSEQ multiplex PCR; TCRdb's copy has only in-frame clones and leaves some out. This table holds tens of thousands of clones, about four fifths found once. The input for sequencing was CD4+ or CD8+ T cells sorted from blood, taken in a trial of the OX40 agonist ivuxolimab. The receptor set was obtained from an adult with an advanced solid tumor such as melanoma, head and neck, liver or kidney cancer. CDR3s include the opening cysteine and the closing phenylalanine or tryptophan. The D gene is left open where the match is weak. Clone size appears in some rows only: once, few, many, or a class for an expanded clone.

D: -; size: -; V: TRBV27; J: TRBJ2-1; DNA: TGTGCCAGCAGTTTTAGCGGCAATGAGCAGTTCTTC; CDR3: CASSFSGNEQFF
D: -; size: -; V: TRBV2; J: TRBJ2-1; DNA: TGTGCCAGCAGCCGAGAACACGATGAGCAGTTCTTC; CDR3: CASSREHDEQFF
D: -; size: -; V: TRBV12-5; J: TRBJ2-7; DNA: TGTGCTAGTGGTATCAAAGAAACCTACGAGCAGTACTTC; CDR3: CASGIKETYEQYF
D: -; size: -; V: TRBV6-5; J: TRBJ2-5; DNA: TGTGCCATCAGGGACCCCCATACCGAGACCCAGTACTTC; CDR3: CAIRDPHTETQYF
D: TRBD2; size: -; V: TRBV28; J: TRBJ2-1; DNA: TGTGCCAGCAGTTTATGGGGTTCTAGCGGCGCCTACAATGAGCAGTTCTTC; CDR3: CASSLWGSSGAYNEQFF
D: -; size: -; V: TRBV7-3; J: TRBJ1-1; DNA: TGTGCCAGCAGCTTAAGTAGCATGAACACTGAAGCTTTCTTT; CDR3: CASSLSSMNTEAFF
D: TRBD2; size: medium-sized; V: TRBV7-2; J: TRBJ2-3; DNA: TGTGCCAGCAACCTACTAGCGCCTCCTGGATCAGATACGCAGTATTTT; CDR3: CASNLLAPPGSDTQYF
D: TRBD1; size: -; V: TRBV29-1; J: TRBJ2-7; DNA: TGCAGCGTTGAGACAGGGGAAAGGTACGAGCAGTACTTC; CDR3: CSVETGERYEQYF
D: -; size: -; V: TRBV4-2; J: TRBJ2-3; DNA: TGTGCCAGCGAGGAGGCTGGAGGGACAGTCAGCACAGATACGCAGTATTTT; CDR3: CASEEAGGTVSTDTQYF
D: -; size: -; V: TRBV7-9; J: TRBJ2-7; DNA: TGTGCCAGCAGTCAGGGTTTTCACGAGCAGTACTTC; CDR3: CASSQGFHEQYF
D: -; size: -; V: TRBV7-9; J: TRBJ1-2; DNA: TGTGCCAGCAGCTTCCGACTGGCGGATGGCTACACCTTC; CDR3: CASSFRLADGYTF
D: TRBD1; size: -; V: TRBV4-1; J: TRBJ2-5; DNA: TGCGCCAGCAGCCAAGAAGGCTCCGGGACAGGGGGCAGAGGGGAGACCCAGTACTTC; CDR3: CASSQEGSGTGGRGETQYF
D: -; size: -; V: TRBV29-1; J: TRBJ2-2; DNA: TGCAGCGTGGCCGATAGTCTATCTGGGGAGCTGTTTTTT; CDR3: CSVADSLSGELFF
D: TRBD2; size: -; V: TRBV7-9; J: TRBJ2-7; DNA: TGTGCCAGCAGCGCACTAGCGTACGAGCAGTACTTC; CDR3: CASSALAYEQYF
D: TRBD2; size: -; V: TRBV2; J: TRBJ2-1; DNA: TGTGCCAGCAGGAAGCTAGCGGATGAGCAGTTCTTC; CDR3: CASRKLADEQFF
D: -; size: once; V: TRBV28; J: TRBJ2-1; DNA: TGTGCCAGCAGTTCCAATCCGGGAGCTTACAATGAGCAGTTCTTC; CDR3: CASSSNPGAYNEQFF
D: -; size: -; V: TRBV29-1; J: TRBJ1-2; DNA: TGCAGCGTTGAACTTGGGGGATGGACCTTC; CDR3: CSVELGGWTF
D: TRBD2; size: -; V: TRBV9; J: TRBJ2-1; DNA: TGTGCCACCTCCAGCGGGAGAGACAATGAGCAGTTCTTC; CDR3: CATSSGRDNEQFF
D: -; size: -; V: TRBV28; J: TRBJ2-5; DNA: TGTGCCAGCAGTCCGCCCCGGGCTAGGGTTCCGCAAGAGACCCAGTACTTC; CDR3: CASSPPRARVPQETQYF
D: TRBD1; size: -; V: TRBV10-1; J: TRBJ2-7; DNA: TGCGCCAGCAGGGACAGGGGTGGCGAGCAGTACTTC; CDR3: CASRDRGGEQYF
D: -; size: once; V: TRBV7-9; J: TRBJ2-3; DNA: TGTGCCAGCAGCTTAGGAGGGACGGGCACAGATACGCAGTATTTT; CDR3: CASSLGGTGTDTQYF
D: TRBD2; size: -; V: TRBV13; J: TRBJ2-5; DNA: TGTGCCAGCAGCGAAGGACTAGTGGAGACCCAGTACTTC; CDR3: CASSEGLVETQYF
D: TRBD1; size: -; V: TRBV29-1; J: TRBJ2-5; DNA: TGCAGCTGGGGACAGACCCAAGAGACCCAGTACTTC; CDR3: CSWGQTQETQYF
D: -; size: -; V: TRBV6-1; J: TRBJ1-4; DNA: TGTGCCAGCAGTGAAACCGTCGGGCAGGGTAATGAAAAACTGTTTTTT; CDR3: CASSETVGQGNEKLFF
D: -; size: once; V: TRBV6-5; J: TRBJ1-1; DNA: TGTGCCAGCAGTTACCTGGCGGACACTGAAGCTTTCTTT; CDR3: CASSYLADTEAFF
D: -; size: medium-sized; V: TRBV19; J: TRBJ2-2; DNA: TGTGCCAGTACACCCCCGGGGGCCACCGGGGAGCTGTTTTTT; CDR3: CASTPPGATGELFF
D: TRBD2; size: -; V: TRBV11-2; J: TRBJ2-2; DNA: TGTGCCAGCAGCGTCGGGACTAGCGGGATAGCCGGGGAGCTGTTTTTT; CDR3: CASSVGTSGIAGELFF
D: TRBD1; size: -; V: TRBV5-6; J: TRBJ1-5; DNA: TGTGCCAGCAGCTTCGGGACAGGCTTGCAGCCCCAGCATTTT; CDR3: CASSFGTGLQPQHF
D: -; size: -; V: TRBV6-4; J: TRBJ1-5; DNA: TGTGCCAGCGGGAGGGCAGCCAATCAGCCCCAGCATTTT; CDR3: CASGRAANQPQHF
D: -; size: -; V: TRBV2; J: TRBJ2-7; DNA: TGTGCCAGCAAGGAGGGTCCGATCGAGCAGTACTTC; CDR3: CASKEGPIEQYF
D: -; size: few; V: TRBV4-2; J: TRBJ2-7; DNA: TGTGCCAGCAGCCAAGACAGCTACGAGCAGTACTTC; CDR3: CASSQDSYEQYF
D: TRBD2; size: -; V: TRBV4-1; J: TRBJ2-2; DNA: TGCGCCAGCAGCAGCGGGAGCGACACCGGGGAGCTGTTTTTT; CDR3: CASSSGSDTGELFF
D: -; size: -; V: TRBV13; J: TRBJ2-5; DNA: TGTGCCAGCAGCCCCGGGAACCTAGAGACCCAGTACTTC; CDR3: CASSPGNLETQYF
D: TRBD2; size: -; V: TRBV6-9; J: TRBJ2-1; DNA: TGTGCCAGCAAAGCGTCTAGCGGGAGTAGGGATGAGCAGTTCTTC; CDR3: CASKASSGSRDEQFF
D: -; size: -; V: TRBV10-1; J: TRBJ2-3; DNA: TGCGCCAGCAGTGAGGGGCTTGGGGGAGGCACAGATACGCAGTATTTT; CDR3: CASSEGLGGGTDTQYF
D: -; size: -; V: TRBV28; J: TRBJ1-1; DNA: TGTGCCAGCACCCCGCGGGAGGGCGTGAACACTGAAGCTTTCTTT; CDR3: CASTPREGVNTEAFF
D: TRBD2; size: -; V: TRBV7-2; J: TRBJ2-3; DNA: TGTGCCAGCAGCTCCCGTATGGGACTAGCGATGACAGATACGCAGTATTTT; CDR3: CASSSRMGLAMTDTQYF
D: -; size: once; V: TRBV28; J: TRBJ2-7; DNA: TGTGCCAGCAGTTTACGGGGGTTCCCCTACGAGCAGTACTTC; CDR3: CASSLRGFPYEQYF
D: TRBD2; size: once; V: TRBV6-5; J: TRBJ2-5; DNA: TGTGCCAGCAGTCTCTTTAGCGGGGAGACCCAGTACTTC; CDR3: CASSLFSGETQYF
D: -; size: -; V: TRBV9; J: TRBJ2-1; DNA: TGTGCCAGCAGCGTAGTAGCGGATGAGGATGAGCAGTTCTTC; CDR3: CASSVVADEDEQFF
D: -; size: -; V: TRBV14; J: TRBJ2-7; DNA: TGTGCCAGCAGCCACGGCCCATCCTACGAGCAGTACTTC; CDR3: CASSHGPSYEQYF
D: -; size: -; V: TRBV5-6; J: TRBJ2-7; DNA: TGTGCCAGCAGGGGGCCGGCCCTCTACGAGCAGTACTTC; CDR3: CASRGPALYEQYF
D: TRBD1; size: -; V: TRBV5-1; J: TRBJ1-1; DNA: TGCGCCAGCAGCCCGGAGACAGGGGAAGCTTTCTTT; CDR3: CASSPETGEAFF
D: -; size: few; V: TRBV10-2; J: TRBJ2-7; DNA: TGCGCCAGCAGTGAGTCCGTCCCCTACGAGCAGTACTTC; CDR3: CASSESVPYEQYF
D: -; size: -; V: TRBV7-6; J: TRBJ1-5; DNA: TGTGCCAGCAGCTTCAGGGTGGGTCAGCCCCAGCATTTT; CDR3: CASSFRVGQPQHF
D: -; size: -; V: TRBV7-6; J: TRBJ2-7; DNA: TGTGCCAGCAGCTACCAGGGCGGAGAGCAGTACTTC; CDR3: CASSYQGGEQYF
D: -; size: -; V: TRBV9; J: TRBJ2-5; DNA: TGTGCCAGCAGCGTATCGGGGAGATTATCAGAGACCCAGTACTTC; CDR3: CASSVSGRLSETQYF
D: TRBD2; size: -; V: TRBV19; J: TRBJ2-7; DNA: TGTGCCAGTAGTCCCGGGAGGTCCTACGAGCAGTACTTC; CDR3: CASSPGRSYEQYF
D: -; size: -; V: TRBV28; J: TRBJ1-1; DNA: TGTGCCAGCAGTTTGGGGAGGAACACTGAAGCTTTCTTT; CDR3: CASSLGRNTEAFF
D: -; size: -; V: TRBV5-6; J: TRBJ2-5; DNA: TGTGCCAGCAGTACGGGGGGCGGAGAGACCCAGTACTTC; CDR3: CASSTGGGETQYF
D: TRBD1; size: -; V: TRBV11-2; J: TRBJ2-7; DNA: TGTGCCAGCAGCACCGGGACAGGGAGGTACGAGCAGTACTTC; CDR3: CASSTGTGRYEQYF
D: -; size: -; V: TRBV13; J: TRBJ2-5; DNA: TGTGCCAGCAGGGTCCACGGGGACGAGACCCAGTACTTC; CDR3: CASRVHGDETQYF